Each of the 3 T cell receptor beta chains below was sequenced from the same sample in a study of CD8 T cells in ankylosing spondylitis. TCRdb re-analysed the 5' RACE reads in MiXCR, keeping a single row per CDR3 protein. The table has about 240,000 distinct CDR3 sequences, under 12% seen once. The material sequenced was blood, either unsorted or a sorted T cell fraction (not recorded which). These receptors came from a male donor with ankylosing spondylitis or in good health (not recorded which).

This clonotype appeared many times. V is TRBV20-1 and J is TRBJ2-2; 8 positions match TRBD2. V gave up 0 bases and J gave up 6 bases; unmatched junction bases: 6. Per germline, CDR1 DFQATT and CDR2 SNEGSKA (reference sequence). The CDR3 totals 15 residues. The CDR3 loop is CSARETSEGAGELFF. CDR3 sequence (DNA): TGCAGTGCTAGAGAGACTAGCGAAGGGGCCGGGGAGCTGTTTTTT.

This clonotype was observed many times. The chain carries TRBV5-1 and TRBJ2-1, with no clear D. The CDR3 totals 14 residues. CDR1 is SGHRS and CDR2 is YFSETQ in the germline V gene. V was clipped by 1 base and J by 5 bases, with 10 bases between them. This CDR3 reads CASSLNRRDNEQFF. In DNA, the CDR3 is TGCGCCAGCAGCTTGAATCGGCGAGACAATGAGCAGTTCTTC.

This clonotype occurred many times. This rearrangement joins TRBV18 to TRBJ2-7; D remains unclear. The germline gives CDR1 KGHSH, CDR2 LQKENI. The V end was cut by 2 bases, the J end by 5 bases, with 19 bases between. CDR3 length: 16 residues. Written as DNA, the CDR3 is TGTGCCAGCTCACCAGTGAATCTCAATTCAGCCCACGAGCAGTACTTC. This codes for CASSPVNLNSAHEQYF.